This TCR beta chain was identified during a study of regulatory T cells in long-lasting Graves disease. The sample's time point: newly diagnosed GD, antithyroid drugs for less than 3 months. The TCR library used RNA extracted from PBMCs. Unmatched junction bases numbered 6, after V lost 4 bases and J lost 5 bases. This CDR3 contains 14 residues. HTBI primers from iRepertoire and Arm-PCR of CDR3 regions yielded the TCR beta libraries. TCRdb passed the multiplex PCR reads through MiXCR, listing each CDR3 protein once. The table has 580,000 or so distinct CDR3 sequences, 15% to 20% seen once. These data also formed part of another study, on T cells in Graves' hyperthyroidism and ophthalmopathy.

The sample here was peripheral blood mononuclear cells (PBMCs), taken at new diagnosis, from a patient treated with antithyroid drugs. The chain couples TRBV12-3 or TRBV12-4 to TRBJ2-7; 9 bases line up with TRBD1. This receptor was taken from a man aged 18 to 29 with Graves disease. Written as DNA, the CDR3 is TGTGCCAGCAGTTACCGGGACAGGGACCACGAGCAGTACTTC. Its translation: CASSYRDRDHEQYF.